The clone carrying this T cell receptor (beta chain) has more than one count but fewer than ten. Its antigen remains unidentified. V lost 3 bases to trimming and J lost 5 bases; unmatched junction nucleotides: 8. The CDR3 is 15 amino acids. Germline CDR1 SQVTM, CDR2 ANQGSEA. The data are from a study of T cell repertoires in cytomegalovirus infection. Study as a whole: It was the public TCR beta signatures that indicated both CMV infection and matching HLA type. The study, taken as a whole, reports: Cumulative public TCR beta family frequency identified carriers of CMV plus the relevant HLA. HLA-C-restricted, CMV-specific TCR beta clonotypes were dominant ex vivo.

TCRdb independently ran MiXCR on the reads; one entry per CDR3 protein. The sample has about 740,000 distinct CDR3 sequences, about a third seen once. The sequencing input was PBMCs. J is TRBJ2-5 and V is TRBV29-1; 11 bases are shared with TRBD2. The clonotype originates from a human donor in good health (CMV status not recorded). Some clones in this sample may be carry-over from other donors' samples. The CDR3 nucleotides are TGCAGCGTTGATAATAGCGGGGGGGCCTATGAGACCCAGTACTTC. Residues: CSVDNSGGAYETQYF.